The 28 T cell receptor beta chains below come from one sample, sequenced in a study of glioma-infiltrating T cells. Amplification of TCR alpha and beta CDR3 regions from RNA used iRepertoire nested multiplex PCR. MiXCR, applied by TCRdb to the multiplex PCR reads, yields one record per CDR3 protein. This sample has 300,000 to 450,000 distinct CDR3 sequences, with roughly 41% found just once. Input material: glioma tissue, nonneoplastic brain tissue, or PBMCs (not recorded which). The receptors come from a human donor with low-grade glioma or glioblastoma, undergoing nonglioma brain surgery, or in good health (not recorded which).

The gene calls are TRBV7-2 and TRBJ2-3, with D perhaps matching TRBD2 (6 bases). The ends were cut back, 5 bases at V and 10 bases at J, with 22 bases in the middle. Looked up from germline, CDR1 is SGHTA and CDR2 is FQGNSA. CDR3 length equals 15 residues. CDR3 DNA sequence: TGTGCCAGCAGCCCCTCTGGACTACCAATGGGTCCGCAGTATTTT. Amino acids: CASSPSGLPMGPQYF.

A single count supports this clonotype. Just one base apart from a much larger clone, this may be a read error. The chain links TRBV20-1 to TRBJ1-1; D remains unclear. Deletions cut 0 bases from V and 1 base from J, with 6 bases between. Looked up from germline, CDR1 is DFQATT and CDR2 is SNEGSKA (reference sequence). CDR3 length: 13 amino acids. The CDR3: CSAREGSNTEAFF. For the CDR3, the DNA is TGCAGTGCTAGAGAGGGCTCGAACACTGAAGCTTTCTTT.

This clonotype was picked up one time. This may be a read error, as it is one base from a much larger clone. The rearrangement links TRBV28 to TRBJ1-3; no reliable D call. This CDR3 contains 15 residues. The germline gives CDR1 MDHEN, CDR2 SYDVKM. CDR3 nucleotide sequence: TGTGCCAGCAGCCAAACCTGGATCTCTGGAAACAACATATATTTT. Translating it yields CASSQTWISGNNIYF.

This sequence joins TRBV6-2 or TRBV6-3 and TRBJ1-1, with a tentative D call TRBD1 (6 bases). The germline V gene encodes CDR1 MNHEY and CDR2 SVGEGT. CDR3 length equals 17 residues. V was cut by 4 bases and J by 4 bases, with 22 bases left in between. CDR3 region: CASSFRGGGKRGTEAFF. The DNA of the CDR3 is TGTGCCAGCAGTTTCCGCGGAGGGGGAAAGCGTGGCACTGAAGCTTTCTTT.

This clonotype was detected a few times. V and J are TRBV15 and TRBJ1-5; 10 nucleotides line up with TRBD1. V lost 6 bases to trimming and J lost 4 bases; unmatched junction nucleotides: 6. This CDR3 spans 15 amino acids. Per germline, CDR1 LNHNV and CDR2 YYDKDF (reference sequence). CDR3 sequence (DNA): TGTGCCACCAGGCGAGACAGGGGGCGAAATCAGCCCCAGCATTTT. This encodes CATRRDRGRNQPQHF.

CDR3 in amino acids: CASSSQGIADTQYF. Written as DNA, the CDR3 is TGTGCCAGCAGCTCACAGGGGATCGCGGATACGCAGTATTTT. The chain couples TRBV7-9 to TRBJ2-3, with TRBD1 matching over 7 bases. The trim removed 4 bases at V and 6 bases at J, leaving 7 bases unmatched. This CDR3 is built from 14 residues. CDR1 is SEHNR and CDR2 is FQNEAQ in the germline V gene (reference sequence).

On this clonotype: Given a much more abundant clone one base away, this may be a read error. The V and J genes are TRBV6-2 or TRBV6-3 and TRBJ1-2, with 10 bases that match TRBD1. The CDR3 totals 14 residues. The germline V gene encodes CDR1 MNHEY and CDR2 SVGEGT. This CDR3 is CANSLTGGNDGYTF. CDR3 nucleotide sequence: TGTGCCAACAGTTTGACAGGGGGCAACGATGGCTACACCTTC.

This clonotype was seen ten or more times. CDR3 sequence reads: CASSSQGWWSYNYGYTF. DNA of the CDR3: TGTGCCAGCAGCTCCCAGGGATGGTGGAGTTATAACTATGGCTACACCTTC. The chain links TRBV7-2 to TRBJ1-2, with D perhaps TRBD1 (5 bases). CDR3 length: 17 amino acids. V dropped 4 bases and J dropped 1 base, with 19 bases sitting between them. Looked up from germline, CDR1 is SGHTA and CDR2 is FQGNSA.

This chain connects TRBV11-2 to TRBJ2-1; D may be TRBD2 (7 bases). The V end was cut by 1 base, the J end by 3 bases, with 13 bases between. Germline lookup yields CDR1 SGHAT and CDR2 FQNNGV. This CDR3 region has 16 residues. CDR3 DNA: TGTGCCAGCAGCTTAGGGAGGGGGGGAATCTACAATGAGCAGTTCTTC. This translates into CASSLGRGGIYNEQFF.

This clonotype was seen a single time. This may stem from a read error, because a much larger clone lies one nucleotide away. This chain links TRBV27 with TRBJ1-2, with TRBD1 matching over 10 bases. Germline V CDR1 and CDR2: MNHEY, SMNVEV (reference sequence). Germline trimming cut 5 bases from V and 5 bases from J; bases unmatched to any gene: 5. The CDR3 covers 14 residues. The CDR3 DNA follows: TGTGCCAGCAGTGGGACAGGGGACGGGTATGGCTACACCTTC. Protein product: CASSGTGDGYGYTF.

In DNA form, the CDR3 reads TGTGCCAGTAGCCCGACAGGGAAGGCGGAGACCCAGTACTTC. It specifies CASSPTGKAETQYF. This rearrangement joins TRBV19 to TRBJ2-5; 7 bases are a match to TRBD1. CDR1 and CDR2 (germline): LNHDA, SQIVND (reference sequence). This CDR3 has 14 residues. Trimming removed 6 bases from V and 5 bases from J; junction bases left unmatched: 9.

This rearrangement joins TRBV7-9 to TRBJ2-2, with 8 positions matching TRBD2. This CDR3 contains 14 residues. V lost 6 bases and J lost 6; bases outside the gene matches: 6. Germline values: CDR1 SEHNR, CDR2 FQNEAQ (reference sequence). The DNA for the CDR3 is TGTGCCAGCAGGTCACACGGGAGGGCCGGGGAGCTGTTTTTT. This gives the protein CASRSHGRAGELFF.

This clonotype was counted ten times or more. This rearrangement joins TRBV20-1 to TRBJ2-7; TRBD2 matches 13 bases. V was clipped by 5 bases and J by 4 bases; unmatched bases: 5. Germline CDR1 is DFQATT and CDR2 is SNEGSKA (reference sequence). The CDR3 length is 14 residues. The CDR3 nucleotides are TGCAGTGCTTCTCGGACTAGCGGGAGTTACGAGCAGTACTTC. It encodes CSASRTSGSYEQYF.

The chain couples TRBV4-2 to TRBJ2-7; perhaps TRBD1 as D (6 bases). This CDR3 contains 13 residues. CDR1 and CDR2 from the germline V gene are LGHNA and YNFKEQ. V gave up 4 bases and J gave up 3 bases, with 10 bases separating them. CDR3 sequence (DNA): TGTGCCAGCAGCCCGCGGACAGACTACGAGCAGTACTTC. Translation: CASSPRTDYEQYF.

There are a few counts of this clonotype. The chain couples TRBV3-1 to TRBJ1-5; D not resolved. V shed 2 bases and J shed 4 bases, with 9 bases lying between them. The germline gives CDR1 LGHDT, CDR2 YNNKEL (reference sequence). The CDR3 covers 14 residues. In nucleotides, the CDR3 is TGTGCCAGCAGCCAAACATCAAAAAATCAGCCCCAGCATTTT. It translates to CASSQTSKNQPQHF.

This clonotype was seen ten or more times. The rearrangement uses TRBV6-1 and TRBJ2-3; D remains ambiguous. Trimming took off 7 bases at V and 6 bases at J, with 11 bases between the two ends. This CDR3 comprises 12 residues. CDR1 MNHNS and CDR2 SASEGT come from the germline V gene. CDR3 amino acids: CASTLNGDTQYF. For the CDR3, the DNA is TGTGCCAGCACCCTAAATGGGGATACGCAGTATTTT.

On this clonotype itself: Relative to the germline gene, one junction end is altered; a read error may explain this. The V and J genes are TRBV24-1 and TRBJ2-1; 14 bases fit TRBD2. There are 18 residues in the CDR3. Germline lookup yields CDR1 KGHDR and CDR2 SFDVKD. The CDR3 bases are TGTGCCACCAGTGATCCGGGACTAGCGGGAGCGAACTACGATGAGCAGTTCTTC. It yields the protein CATSDPGLAGANYDEQFF.

Remarks on this clonotype: At one boundary the junction diverges from the germline segment, which might be a read error. The rearrangement links TRBV20-1 to TRBJ2-1, with 10 bases identical to TRBD1. The germline CDR1 and CDR2 sequences are DFQATT and SNEGSKA (reference sequence). The CDR3 covers 14 residues. The CDR3 reads CSARTGGAYNEKFF. In DNA form, the CDR3 reads TGCAGTGCTAGGACAGGGGGCGCCTACAATGAGAAGTTCTTC.

V is TRBV20-1 and J is TRBJ1-2; D is possibly TRBD1 (5 bases). Deletions cut 6 bases from V and 4 bases from J, with 12 bases between. This CDR3 is built from 12 residues. Looked up from germline, CDR1 is DFQATT and CDR2 is SNEGSKA (reference sequence). The CDR3 DNA is TGCAGTGCCACTGGAGGGGCCTATGGCTACACCTTC. Amino acid sequence: CSATGGAYGYTF.

This clonotype appeared a few times. This chain links TRBV7-9 with TRBJ2-1, with TRBD2 identical over 10 bases. Germline CDR1 and CDR2: SEHNR and FQNEAQ (reference sequence). CDR3 size: 15 residues. Trimming at V came to 5 bases and at J to 3 bases, leaving 4 bases not matched to a gene. The DNA for the CDR3 is TGTGCCAGCAGCCCAACTAGCGGGAACTACAATGAGCAGTTCTTC. Translating gives CASSPTSGNYNEQFF. Using reference TRBV7-9 and TRBJ2-1 for the parts outside the CDR3, the full variable domain is DTGVSQNPRHKITKRGQNVTFRCDPISEHNRLYWYRQTLGQGPEFLTYFQNEAQLEKSRLLSDRFSAERPKGSFSTLEIQRTEQGDSAMYLCASSPTSGNYNEQFFGPGTRLTVL.

On this clonotype itself: Given a much more abundant clone one base away, this may be a read error. DNA of the CDR3: TGCAGTGCAACCGGGAGCAGCAATCAGCCCCAGAATTTT. Protein: CSATGSSNQPQNF. The chain links TRBV20-1 to TRBJ1-5; no clear D. The germline CDR1 and CDR2 sequences are DFQATT and SNEGSKA (reference sequence). CDR3 length: 13 residues.

This clonotype was counted at least ten times. This chain connects TRBV7-2 to TRBJ1-2; perhaps TRBD1 as D (6 bases). This CDR3 region has 15 residues. Germline CDR1 and CDR2: SGHTA and FQGNSA. Trimming removed 1 base at V and 8 bases at J, with 17 bases between. The CDR3 loop is CASSLGQGRSRGYTF. The CDR3 region has the DNA TGTGCCAGCAGCTTAGGTCAGGGGCGTAGTCGGGGCTACACCTTC.

This clonotype was seen only a few times. The chain joins TRBV6-2 or TRBV6-3 to TRBJ2-1; 7 positions agree with TRBD2. CDR3 length equals 14 residues. J was trimmed by 3 bases and V by 2 bases; bases with no gene match: 1. The germline CDR1 and CDR2 sequences are MNHEY and SVGEGT. The CDR3: CASSYGTIYNEQFF. The CDR3 DNA is TGTGCCAGCAGTTACGGGACTATCTACAATGAGCAGTTCTTC.

The CDR3 nucleotides are TGTGCCAGCAGGGGACTAGCGGGAGGACCCAACAATGAGCAGTTCTTC. This encodes CASRGLAGGPNNEQFF. The chain carries TRBV6-1 and TRBJ2-1; 15 bases are a match to TRBD2. The ends lost 6 bases at V and 5 bases at J; junction bases unmatched: 5. The CDR3 consists of 16 residues. The V gene's germline CDR1 is MNHNS and CDR2 SASEGT.

This clonotype appeared many times. The CDR3 region is CATQGVQETQYF. The CDR3 DNA is TGTGCCACCCAGGGGGTCCAAGAGACCCAGTACTTC. This chain uses TRBV28 with TRBJ2-5, with TRBD1 matching 7 bases. This CDR3 contains 12 residues. Trimming at V came to 10 bases and at J to 1 base, leaving 3 bases not matched to a gene. The germline gives CDR1 MDHEN, CDR2 SYDVKM.

This sequence joins TRBV12-3 or TRBV12-4 and TRBJ1-5; perhaps TRBD1 as D (5 bases). Deletions cut 6 bases from V and 2 bases from J, with 11 bases between. This CDR3 has 14 amino acids. In DNA, the CDR3 is TGTGCCAGCAGGCCTCTGGGGGGCAATCAGCCCCAGCATTTT. Protein product: CASRPLGGNQPQHF.

About this clonotype itself: One base away lies a much larger clone, so this may be a sequencing read error. J is TRBJ2-3 and V is TRBV4-2; 7 bases are a match to TRBD2. Per the germline V gene, CDR1 is LGHNA and CDR2 is YNFKEQ. Trimming cost V 7 bases and J 5 bases; bases outside gene matches: 9. The CDR3 loop spans 14 amino acids. The CDR3 here is CASIHPRTRDTQYF. DNA of the CDR3: TGTGCCAGCATCCACCCCCGGACTAGAGATACGCAGTATTTT.

This clonotype was picked up one time. This chain joins TRBV7-9 and TRBJ2-5; 8 nucleotides match TRBD1. From germline, CDR1 is SEHNR and CDR2 FQNEAQ (reference sequence). There are 12 residues in the CDR3. Trimming took 8 bases from V and 5 from J; bases not matched to a gene: 4. Here the CDR3 reads CASCRTGETQYF. CDR3 nucleotides: TGTGCCAGCTGTAGGACAGGGGAGACCCAGTACTTC.